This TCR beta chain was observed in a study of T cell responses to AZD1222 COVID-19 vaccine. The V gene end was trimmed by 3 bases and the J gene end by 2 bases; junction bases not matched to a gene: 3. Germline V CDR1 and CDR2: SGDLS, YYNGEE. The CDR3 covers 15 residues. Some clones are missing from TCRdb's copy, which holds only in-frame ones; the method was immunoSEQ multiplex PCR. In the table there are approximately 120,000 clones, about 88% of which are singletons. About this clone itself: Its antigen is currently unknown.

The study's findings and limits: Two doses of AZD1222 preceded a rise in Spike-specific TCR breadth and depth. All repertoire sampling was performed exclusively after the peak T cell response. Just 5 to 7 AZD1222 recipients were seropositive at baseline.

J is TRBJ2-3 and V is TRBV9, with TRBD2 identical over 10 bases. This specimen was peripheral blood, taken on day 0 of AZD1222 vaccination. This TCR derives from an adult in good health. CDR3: CASSEGLASTDTQYF. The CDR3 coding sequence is TGTGCCAGCAGCGAGGGACTAGCGTCCACAGATACGCAGTATTTT.